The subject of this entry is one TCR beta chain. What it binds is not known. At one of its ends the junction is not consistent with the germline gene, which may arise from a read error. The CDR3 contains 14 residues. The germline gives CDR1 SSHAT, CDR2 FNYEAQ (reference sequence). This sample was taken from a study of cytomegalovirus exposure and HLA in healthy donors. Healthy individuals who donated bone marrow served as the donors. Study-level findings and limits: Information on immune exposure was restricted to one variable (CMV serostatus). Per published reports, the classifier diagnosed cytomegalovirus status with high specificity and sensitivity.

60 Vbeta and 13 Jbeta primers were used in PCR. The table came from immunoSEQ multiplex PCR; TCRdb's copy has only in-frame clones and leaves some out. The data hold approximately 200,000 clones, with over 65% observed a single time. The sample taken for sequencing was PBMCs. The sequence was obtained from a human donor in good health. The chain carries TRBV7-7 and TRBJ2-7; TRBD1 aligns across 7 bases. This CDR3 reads CASSLGQGEYEQYF. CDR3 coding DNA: TGTGCTAGCAGCTTAGGGCAGGGGGAGTACGAGCAGTACTTC.